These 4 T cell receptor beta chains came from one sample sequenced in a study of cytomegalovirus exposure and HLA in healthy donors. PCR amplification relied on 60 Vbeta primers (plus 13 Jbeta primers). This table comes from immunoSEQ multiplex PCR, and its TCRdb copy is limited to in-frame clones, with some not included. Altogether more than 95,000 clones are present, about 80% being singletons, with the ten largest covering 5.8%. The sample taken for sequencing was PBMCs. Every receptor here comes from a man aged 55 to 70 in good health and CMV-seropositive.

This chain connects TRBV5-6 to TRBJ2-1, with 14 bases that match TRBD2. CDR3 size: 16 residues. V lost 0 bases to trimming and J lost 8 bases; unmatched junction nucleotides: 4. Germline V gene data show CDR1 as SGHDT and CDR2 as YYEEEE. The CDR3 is CASSLGGLAGVYEQFF. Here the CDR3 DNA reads TGTGCCAGCAGCTTGGGGGGACTAGCGGGGGTCTATGAGCAGTTCTTC.

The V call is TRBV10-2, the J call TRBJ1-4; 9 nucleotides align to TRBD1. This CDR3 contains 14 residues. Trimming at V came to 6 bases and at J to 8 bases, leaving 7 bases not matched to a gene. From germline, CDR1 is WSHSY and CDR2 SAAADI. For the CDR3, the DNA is TGCGCCAGCAGAAAGGGACAGGGAGACGAAAAACTGTTTTTT. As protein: CASRKGQGDEKLFF.

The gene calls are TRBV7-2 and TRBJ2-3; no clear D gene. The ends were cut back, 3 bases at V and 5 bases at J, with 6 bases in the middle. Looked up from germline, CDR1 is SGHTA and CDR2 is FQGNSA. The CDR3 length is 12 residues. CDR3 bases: TGTGCCAGCAGCTTCCCGGGAGATACGCAGTATTTT. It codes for CASSFPGDTQYF.

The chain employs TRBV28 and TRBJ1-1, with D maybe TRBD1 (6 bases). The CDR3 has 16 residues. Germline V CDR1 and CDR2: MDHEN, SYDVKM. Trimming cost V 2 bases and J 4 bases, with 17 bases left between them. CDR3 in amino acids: CASSLPLPGVGTEAFF. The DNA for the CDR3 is TGTGCCAGCAGTTTACCCCTGCCAGGGGTCGGCACTGAAGCTTTCTTT.